This TCR beta chain came from a study of T cells in localized non-small cell lung cancer. In germline, CDR1 is WSHSY, CDR2 SAAADI. V lost 2 bases, J lost 7 bases, and 16 bases lay in between. This CDR3 is built from 15 residues. Study results and limitations: The appearance of a median about 62 of the top 100 tumor clones was seen in adjacent lung. Maximal T cell clonality occurred in uninvolved adjacent lung, with tumor ranking below it. Since sequencing was restricted to only one region of the tumor, intratumor heterogeneity remains a possibility.

Produced via immunoSEQ multiplex PCR; TCRdb's table is partial and in-frame only. The sample lists thousands of clones; about 23% were seen once. A few counts support this clone. The antigen is not known. This TCR came from a male donor at least 60 years old with stage II lung adenocarcinoma. The sequencing here drew on normal lung tissue next to the tumor, taken before any cancer treatment. V gene TRBV10-2 combines with J gene TRBJ2-3; no clear D gene. The CDR3 sequence is CASSELVSAVHTQYF. The CDR3, as DNA: TGCGCCAGCAGTGAGCTCGTTTCAGCCGTGCATACGCAGTATTTT.